This T cell receptor beta chain came from a study of blood T cells in healthy people across ages. Findings and limits, study-wide: In long-lived donors, naive CD4+ cell counts and diversity exceeded those of aged donors.

The germline V gene has CDR1 KGHSH and CDR2 LQKENI. The CDR3 has 16 amino acids. Trimming cost V 5 bases and J 1 base, with 15 bases left between them. The authors ran a second PCR of about 6 to 11 cycles using a sample-barcoded 5' primer and a J-beta primer mix. From the 5' RACE reads, TCRdb called clonotypes with MiXCR, one entry per CDR3 protein. The sample contains over a million distinct CDR3 sequences, 40% to 45% of which appear only once. On this clonotype itself: Its specificity is not known.

Total RNA extraction produced at least 6 micrograms (per sample) for the study. The J gene is TRBJ1-5, the V gene TRBV18, with D perhaps TRBD1 (6 bases). This sequence was found in a woman aged 18 to 35 in good health. The sample taken for sequencing was blood. The DNA for the CDR3 is TGTGCCAGCTCAATACAGGGAGCCTTGAGCAATCAGCCCCAGCATTTT. As protein: CASSIQGALSNQPQHF.